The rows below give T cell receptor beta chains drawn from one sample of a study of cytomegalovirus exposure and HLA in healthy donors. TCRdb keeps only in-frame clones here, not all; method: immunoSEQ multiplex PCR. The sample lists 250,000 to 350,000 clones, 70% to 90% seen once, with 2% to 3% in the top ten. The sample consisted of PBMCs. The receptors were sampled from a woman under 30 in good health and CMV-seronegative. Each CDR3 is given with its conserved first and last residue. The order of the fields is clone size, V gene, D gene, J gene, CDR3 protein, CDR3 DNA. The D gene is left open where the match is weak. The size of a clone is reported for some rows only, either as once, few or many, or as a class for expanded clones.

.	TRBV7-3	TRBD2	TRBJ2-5	CASSLYSSGGSETQYF	TGTGCCAGCAGCTTATACAGTAGCGGGGGTAGTGAGACCCAGTACTTC
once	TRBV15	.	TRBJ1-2	CATSRDRGWSGYTF	TGTGCCACCAGCAGAGATCGGGGATGGAGTGGCTACACCTTC
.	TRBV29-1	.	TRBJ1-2	CSARGGHGYTF	TGCAGCGCCCGGGGGGGGCATGGCTACACCTTC
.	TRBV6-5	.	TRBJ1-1	CASSYLRLNTEAFF	TGTGCCAGCAGTTACTTACGGTTGAACACTGAAGCTTTCTTT
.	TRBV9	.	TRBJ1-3	CASSLGGGDMGNTIYF	TGTGCCAGCAGCCTCGGAGGGGGGGACATGGGAAACACCATATATTTT
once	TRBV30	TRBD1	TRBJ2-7	CAWSAQGGAQYF	TGTGCCTGGAGTGCCCAAGGGGGCGCACAGTACTTC
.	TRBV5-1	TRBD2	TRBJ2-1	CASSQLAGGRDEQFF	TGCGCCAGCAGCCAACTAGCGGGGGGGCGCGATGAGCAGTTCTTC
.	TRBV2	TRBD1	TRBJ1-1	CATCEGGTANTEAFF	TGTGCCACCTGCGAAGGTGGGACAGCAAACACTGAAGCTTTCTTT
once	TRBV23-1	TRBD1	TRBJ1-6	CASSHPGQGNYNSPLHF	TGCGCCAGCAGTCACCCGGGACAGGGTAACTATAATTCACCCCTCCACTTT
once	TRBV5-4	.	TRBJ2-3	CASRKDYNTDTQYF	TGTGCCAGCAGAAAGGACTACAACACAGATACGCAGTATTTT
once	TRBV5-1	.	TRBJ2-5	CASSLALGLQETQYF	TGCGCCAGCAGCTTGGCCCTGGGCCTCCAAGAGACCCAGTACTTC
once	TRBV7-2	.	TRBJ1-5	CASSANLKQPQHF	TGTGCCAGCAGTGCAAACTTAAAACAGCCCCAGCATTTT
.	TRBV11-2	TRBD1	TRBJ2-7	CASSFDRVHEQYF	TGTGCCAGCAGCTTCGACAGGGTCCACGAGCAGTACTTC
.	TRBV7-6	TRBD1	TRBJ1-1	CASSSRQGRNTEAFF	TGTGCCAGCAGTTCCCGACAGGGGAGGAACACTGAAGCTTTCTTT
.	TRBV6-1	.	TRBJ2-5	CATSPQQETQYF	TGTGCCACTAGCCCCCAGCAGGAGACCCAGTACTTC
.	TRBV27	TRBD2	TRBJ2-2	CASSSGLAGTGELFF	TGTGCCAGCAGTTCGGGACTAGCGGGCACCGGGGAGCTGTTTTTT
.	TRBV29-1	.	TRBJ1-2	CSVEYAGWDGYTF	TGCAGCGTTGAATACGCAGGTTGGGATGGCTACACCTTC
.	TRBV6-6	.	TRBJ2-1	CASSYLGGNEQFF	TGTGCCAGCAGTTACTTAGGGGGCAATGAGCAGTTCTTC
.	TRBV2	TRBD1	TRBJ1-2	CASSGQDYGYTF	TGTGCCAGCAGCGGACAGGACTATGGCTACACCTTC
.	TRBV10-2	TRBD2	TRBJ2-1	CASRRGGGASYNEQFF	TGCGCCAGCAGGAGGGGCGGGGGGGCCTCCTACAATGAGCAGTTCTTC
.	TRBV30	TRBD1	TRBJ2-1	CAWSWTGGYNEQFF	TGTGCCTGGAGTTGGACAGGGGGATACAATGAGCAGTTCTTC
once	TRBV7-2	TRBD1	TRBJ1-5	CASSVTGASNQPQHF	TGTGCCAGCAGCGTGACAGGGGCGAGCAATCAGCCCCAGCATTTT